This T cell receptor (beta chain) was observed in a study of beta chain features in type 1 diabetes. Study results and limitations: HLA effects on TCRB rearrangement stayed unresolved here. When Type 1 diabetes patients were examined, their TCRB CDR3s proved moderately but significantly shorter in all four CD4+ subsets. The VDJ junctions of type 1 diabetes patients carried fewer insertions and more deletions.

In this sample, this clone turned up a few times. Its antigen is not known. The trim removed 5 bases at V and 0 bases at J, leaving 7 bases unmatched. Germline V lookup: CDR1 SEHNR, CDR2 FQNEAQ (reference sequence). The CDR3 has 17 residues. Sequencing targeted expressed TCRB transcripts, as all isolated RNA had been reverse transcribed. Clones were sequenced by immunoSEQ multiplex PCR, and TCRdb holds only the in-frame ones, with some missing. The sample lists hundreds of thousands of clones; around an eighth were seen once. Naive, central memory, regulatory and stem cell-like memory cells within the CD4+ compartment were sorted using CD45RO/CCR7/CD25/CD127/CD95/CD27.

The specimen was naive CD4+ T cells from blood. V usage is TRBV7-9 and J usage is TRBJ2-3; the match to TRBD2 covers 11 bases. The sequence derives from a man aged 18 to 30 with type 1 diabetes. For the CDR3, the DNA is TGTGCCAGCAGCATCGGGACTAGCGGCTCTAGCACAGATACGCAGTATTTT. Protein: CASSIGTSGSSTDTQYF.